Reported below is one T cell receptor (beta chain). Seattle participants joined during active infection and were tracked over time. These data are taken from a study of blood T cell repertoires in COVID-19. TCRdb's table, derived via immunoSEQ multiplex PCR, lists solely in-frame clones and lacks some. The repertoire holds some 260,000 clones, with about 91% as singletons. From germline, CDR1 is LGHNA and CDR2 YSLEER. This CDR3 contains 16 residues. V gave up 1 base and J gave up 4 bases, with 14 bases separating them. The V call is TRBV4-3, the J call TRBJ1-5; possible D gene TRBD1, 6 bases. The clonotype comes from a young woman with COVID-19, enrolled during active disease. Material: peripheral blood. The CDR3 region is CASSQAGTRFNQPQHF. CDR3 in DNA: TGCGCCAGCAGCCAAGCCGGGACACGCTTTAATCAGCCCCAGCATTTT.